What follows is one T cell receptor (beta chain) and its context. Germline lookup yields CDR1 SGHNT and CDR2 YENEEA. V trimming: 1 base; J trimming: 2 bases; junction bases outside the gene matches: 10. CDR3 length: 17 amino acids. Recruits, aged roughly 18 to 95 years, lived in around 24 US areas. Only in-frame clones appear in the TCRdb table, and some are missing; sequencing was by immunoSEQ multiplex PCR. The sample has 140,000 to 150,000 clones; approximately 80% are singletons. This entry comes from a study of blood T cell repertoires in COVID-19. As for the study in general: Collection of acute and convalescent COVID-19 samples took place in the United States, Italy and Spain.

This TCR was recovered from a woman aged 45-59 years who had recovered from COVID-19. Sequencing used PBMCs or T cells enriched from blood (not recorded which). The V gene is TRBV11-3, the J gene TRBJ2-5; 7 positions agree with TRBD2. CDR3 residues: CASSLGVGAGEQETQYF. As DNA, the CDR3 is TGTGCCAGCAGCTTAGGGGTCGGCGCGGGGGAGCAAGAGACCCAGTACTTC.